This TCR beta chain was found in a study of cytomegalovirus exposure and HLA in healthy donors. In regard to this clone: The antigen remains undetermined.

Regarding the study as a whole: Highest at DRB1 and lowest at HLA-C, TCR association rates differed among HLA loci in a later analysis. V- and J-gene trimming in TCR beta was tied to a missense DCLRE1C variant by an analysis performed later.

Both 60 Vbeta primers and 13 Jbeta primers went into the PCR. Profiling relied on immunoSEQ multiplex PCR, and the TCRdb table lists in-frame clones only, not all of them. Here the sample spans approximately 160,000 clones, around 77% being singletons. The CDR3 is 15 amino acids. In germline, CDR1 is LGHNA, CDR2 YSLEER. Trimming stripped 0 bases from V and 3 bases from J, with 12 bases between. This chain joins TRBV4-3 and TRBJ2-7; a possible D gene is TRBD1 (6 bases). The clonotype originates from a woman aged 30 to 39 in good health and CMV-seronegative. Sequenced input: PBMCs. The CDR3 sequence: CASSQDRKGDYEQYF. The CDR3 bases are TGCGCCAGCAGCCAAGATCGTAAGGGGGACTACGAGCAGTACTTC.